This T cell receptor (beta chain) was found in a study of early T cells in non-severe SARS-CoV-2 infection. Study information: Investigators sequenced bulk RNA drawn from unsorted whole blood, and chains remained unpaired.

Separate cDNA molecules each had unique molecular identifiers attached to them. One entry per CDR3 protein, called by TCRdb with MiXCR from the 5' RACE reads. The table has roughly 100,000 distinct CDR3 sequences, about 12% seen once. In its sample, this clonotype was seen a few times. The antigen is unknown. Findings of the study overall: VDJdb matching skewed toward anti-spike CD8 responses, missing private and CD4 specificities.

The germline V gene encodes CDR1 DFQATT and CDR2 SNEGSKA (reference sequence). The length of the CDR3 is 13 residues. V was pared by 7 bases and J by 4 bases, with 13 bases between. The chain employs TRBV20-1 and TRBJ2-2; perhaps TRBD2 as D (5 bases). The source was whole blood, collected at baseline. The receptor's source is an adult who was a healthcare worker with PCR-confirmed SARS-CoV-2 infection or an uninfected control (not recorded which). CDR3 nucleotide sequence: TGCAGTGTGGTTAGCGTGAGCACCGGGGAGCTGTTTTTT. It is translated as CSVVSVSTGELFF.